The clone carrying this T cell receptor beta chain was observed many times. Its antigen remains unknown. The data stem from a study of response to subunit inactivated influenza vaccine. In TCRdb, the RT-PCR reads were re-called with MiXCR into one record per CDR3 protein. The sample includes about 190,000 distinct CDR3 sequences, approximately 15% of them seen just once. Study-wide results and limits: Seasonal influenza vaccination, on each occasion, was suggested by the authors to recruit few new T cells.

Per the germline V gene, CDR1 is SQVTM and CDR2 is ANQGSEA. V lost 3 bases, J lost 0 bases, and 11 bases lay in between. The CDR3 runs to 14 residues. This specimen consisted of CD8+ T cells sorted from PBMCs, obtained around 5 days after vaccination. This sequence was found in a man in his fifties or sixties who received an inactivated influenza vaccine. The genes are TRBV29-1 and TRBJ2-5; tentative D call: TRBD1 (6 bases). CDR3 residues: CSVDRRGYQETQYF. The CDR3 coding sequence is TGCAGCGTTGACCGCAGGGGCTACCAAGAGACCCAGTACTTC.